This T cell receptor beta chain was identified in a study of OX40 agonist ivuxolimab in advanced cancers. Overall study: Hepatocellular carcinoma, melanoma, renal cell or head and neck cancer occurred in dose-escalation patients.

CDR3 length: 14 residues. Germline V CDR1 and CDR2: MNHEY, SVGAGI. Trimming at V came to 4 bases and at J to 2 bases, leaving 5 bases not matched to a gene. This clone was recorded only once. The protocol was immunoSEQ multiplex PCR, while the TCRdb copy is restricted to in-frame clones and leaves out a portion. This sample has some 57,000 clones, with roughly 90% found just once. The sample here was CD4+ or CD8+ T cells sorted from blood, taken in a trial of the OX40 agonist ivuxolimab. The receptor was derived from an adult with an advanced solid tumor such as melanoma, head and neck, liver or kidney cancer. The V gene is TRBV6-5, the J gene TRBJ2-7; 7 bases line up with TRBD1. The CDR3 protein is CASSSGQRTYEQYF. DNA for the CDR3: TGTGCCAGCAGTTCGGGACAGAGGACCTACGAGCAGTACTTC.